Described below is a single T cell receptor beta chain sequence and its context. The method was immunoSEQ multiplex PCR; TCRdb's version includes in-frame clones alone and lacks a portion of them. Found here are roughly 170,000 clones, roughly 85% of them singletons; the top ten hold about 4.4%. The data stem from a study of blood T cell repertoires in COVID-19. Study overall: Acute-phase and convalescent COVID-19 samples originated in the United States, Italy and Spain.

Researchers sorted participants into cohorts using their self-reported clinical history. Recovered status applied to Cohort 3 donors who had two consecutive negative PCRs. It also applied to those with clearance or with symptom resolution. This receptor was identified in a woman in her forties or fifties who had recovered from COVID-19. Sequenced sample: PBMCs or T cells enriched from blood (not recorded which).

In DNA form, the CDR3 reads TGCAGTGCTAGTCAATACGACAGGAACAATCAGCCCCAGCATTTT. It specifies CSASQYDRNNQPQHF. The chain is built from TRBV20-1 and TRBJ1-5; TRBD1 is a possible D gene (6 bases). The germline gives CDR1 DFQATT, CDR2 SNEGSKA (reference sequence). The CDR3 covers 15 residues. Trimming stripped 3 bases from V and 3 bases from J, with 15 bases between.